A single sample gave rise to the 9 T cell receptor beta chains below, sequenced in a study of blood T cell repertoires in COVID-19. The protocol was immunoSEQ multiplex PCR, while the TCRdb copy is restricted to in-frame clones and leaves out a portion. The sample shows about 250,000 clones, under 90% of them seen only once. Material: PBMCs or T cells enriched from blood (not recorded which). The receptors here all came from a man aged 40-55 years who had recovered from COVID-19.

The table lists this clone with a few counts. The chain uses TRBV25-1 and TRBJ1-1, with D hard to call. Germline CDR1 and CDR2: MGHDK and SYGVNS. The CDR3 is made up of 14 amino acids. Trimming removed 7 bases from V and 0 bases from J, with 12 bases in between. CDR3 loop: CASTRFDLNTEAFF. CDR3 DNA sequence: TGTGCCAGCACCCGCTTTGACTTGAACACTGAAGCTTTCTTT.

This clone was counted at least ten times. This CDR3 is also generated by other DNA sequences in the sample. V usage is TRBV5-1 and J usage is TRBJ1-2; TRBD1 matches 10 bases. This CDR3 has 13 amino acids. Trimming cost V 4 bases and J 8 bases; bases outside gene matches: 5. Germline CDR1 reads SGHRS; CDR2 reads YFSETQ. CDR3 sequence reads: CASSPGQGEGYTF. As DNA, the CDR3 is TGCGCCAGCAGCCCTGGACAGGGGGAAGGCTACACCTTC.

The rearrangement joins TRBV29-1 to TRBJ1-2; 8 bases agree with TRBD1. The CDR3 loop spans 14 amino acids. Trimming removed 6 bases from V and 8 bases from J; junction bases left unmatched: 14. CDR1 SQVTM and CDR2 ANQGSEA come from the germline V gene. CDR3 loop: CSVGYGQGIHGYTF. DNA of the CDR3: TGCAGCGTAGGTTACGGACAGGGCATTCACGGCTACACCTTC. The variable domain in full, completed from reference TRBV29-1 and TRBJ1-2, reads SAVISQKPSRDICQRGTSLTIQCQVDSQVTMMFWYRQQPGQSLTLIATANQGSEATYESGFVIDKFPISRPNLTFSTLTVSNMSPEDSSIYLCSVGYGQGIHGYTFGSGTRLTVV.

V and J are TRBV28 and TRBJ1-4, with TRBD1 as a possible D gene (5 bases). Trimming stripped 2 bases from V and 0 bases from J, with 7 bases between. The V gene's germline CDR1 is MDHEN and CDR2 SYDVKM. CDR3 length: 15 amino acids. The CDR3 nucleotides are TGTGCCAGCAGTTTACGACAGACAACTAATGAAAAACTGTTTTTT. This sequence encodes CASSLRQTTNEKLFF.

The rearrangement uses TRBV3-1 (or the pseudogene TRBV3-2) and TRBJ1-3; D might be TRBD1 (5 bases). V shed 0 bases and J shed 11 bases, with 17 bases lying between them. This CDR3 is built from 15 residues. Germline lookup yields CDR1 LGHDT and CDR2 YNNKEL (reference sequence). CDR3 DNA: TGTGCCAGCAGCCAAGATTTTACAGGTCCCCCTCCCATATATTTT. Translating gives CASSQDFTGPPPIYF.

V usage is TRBV10-3 and J usage is TRBJ1-3; D gene unclear. With 6 bases removed from V and 6 bases from J, the gap between germline ends came to 15 bases. From germline, CDR1 is ENHRY and CDR2 SYGVKD. The CDR3 runs 14 residues. The CDR3 protein is CAISERGGENTIYF. The CDR3 nucleotides read TGTGCCATCAGCGAGAGAGGCGGGGAAAACACCATATATTTT.

Here the CDR3 DNA reads TGCGCCAGCAGCCCGACAGGGTACACAGATACGCAGTATTTT. Translating gives CASSPTGYTDTQYF. The rearrangement links TRBV5-1 to TRBJ2-3; 7 bases align to TRBD1. The germline CDR1 and CDR2 sequences are SGHRS and YFSETQ. Trimming cost V 4 bases and J 2 bases; bases outside gene matches: 4. This CDR3 is 14 amino acids long.

This clone was seen ten or more times. The chain uses TRBV3-1 (or the pseudogene TRBV3-2) and TRBJ2-2; 8 nucleotides agree with TRBD1. Germline trimming cut 4 bases from V and 1 base from J; bases unmatched to any gene: 11. CDR1 LGHDT and CDR2 YNNKEL come from the germline V gene (reference sequence). The CDR3 has 18 residues. The CDR3 protein is CASSLPRTGWENTGELFF. CDR3 bases: TGTGCCAGCAGCCTCCCCCGGACAGGGTGGGAGAACACCGGGGAGCTGTTTTTT.

The V call is TRBV25-1, the J call TRBJ1-1; 9 bases agree with TRBD1. Germline CDR1 and CDR2: MGHDK and SYGVNS. The trim removed 2 bases at V and 0 bases at J, leaving 1 base unmatched. The CDR3 consists of 15 residues. CDR3 sequence (DNA): TGTGCCAGCAGTGAAAACAGGGGGCTGAACACTGAAGCTTTCTTT. Its translation: CASSENRGLNTEAFF.